The rows below give T cell receptor beta chains drawn from one sample of a study of blood T cell repertoires in COVID-19. TCRdb's copy holds only in-frame clones and misses some; the assay was immunoSEQ multiplex PCR. The table lists a few hundred thousand clones, roughly nine tenths of them singletons. The sequencing sample was made of peripheral blood. The receptors originated from a woman aged 40-49 years who had recovered from COVID-19. The CDR3 runs from the conserved cysteine through the conserved F or W. Fields, in order: J gene, D gene, clone size, V gene, CDR3 DNA, CDR3 protein. A D gene is named only where the DNA matches it firmly. Clone size is shown for a subset of rows, as once, few, many or a class of expanded clone.

j_gene: TRBJ1-6
d_gene: -
abundance: -
v_gene: TRBV10-3
CDR3nt: TGTGCCTCCAGGGAAACAGCGAATTCACCCCTCCACTTT
CDR3aa: CASRETANSPLHF

j_gene: TRBJ2-2
d_gene: -
abundance: -
v_gene: TRBV7-3
CDR3nt: TGTGCCAGCAGCGCCGACGAGGATTGGGCCGGGGAGCTGTTTTTT
CDR3aa: CASSADEDWAGELFF

j_gene: TRBJ2-7
d_gene: -
abundance: -
v_gene: TRBV28
CDR3nt: TGTGCCAGCAGTTTATGGACAGGCACAACCTACGAGCAGTACTTC
CDR3aa: CASSLWTGTTYEQYF

j_gene: TRBJ1-4
d_gene: -
abundance: -
v_gene: TRBV2
CDR3nt: TGTGCCAGCCAATTACAGGAAAAACTGTTTTTT
CDR3aa: CASQLQEKLFF

j_gene: TRBJ2-7
d_gene: -
abundance: -
v_gene: TRBV28
CDR3nt: TGTGCCAGCAGTCTGACCTCGATAGTGCGGGACGAGCAGTACTTC
CDR3aa: CASSLTSIVRDEQYF

j_gene: TRBJ1-1
d_gene: -
abundance: -
v_gene: TRBV29-1
CDR3nt: TGCAGCGTTGAATCTCTATCGAACACTGAAGCTTTCTTT
CDR3aa: CSVESLSNTEAFF

j_gene: TRBJ2-1
d_gene: TRBD1
abundance: -
v_gene: TRBV9
CDR3nt: TGTGCCAGCAGCGTAGCTTTCCAGGGACAGAGGAATGAGCAGTTCTTC
CDR3aa: CASSVAFQGQRNEQFF

j_gene: TRBJ1-2
d_gene: TRBD1
abundance: once
v_gene: TRBV5-4
CDR3nt: TGTGCCAGCAGCTTGGCCCAGGGGGGTTACTATGGCTACACCTTC
CDR3aa: CASSLAQGGYYGYTF

j_gene: TRBJ2-7
d_gene: TRBD1
abundance: once
v_gene: TRBV5-1
CDR3nt: TGCGCCAGCAGCTCAGGTCTGGACAGGGGAAGGGACGAGCAGTACTTC
CDR3aa: CASSSGLDRGRDEQYF

j_gene: TRBJ2-3
d_gene: TRBD2
abundance: -
v_gene: TRBV28
CDR3nt: TGTGCCAGTATTACTAGCGGGGGACCAGATACGCAGTATTTT
CDR3aa: CASITSGGPDTQYF

j_gene: TRBJ2-1
d_gene: -
abundance: -
v_gene: TRBV27
CDR3nt: TGTGCCAGCAGAAAAGGAACGGCTAGCTGGTCCTACAATGAGCAGTTCTTC
CDR3aa: CASRKGTASWSYNEQFF

j_gene: TRBJ2-3
d_gene: TRBD2
abundance: -
v_gene: TRBV5-6
CDR3nt: TGTGCCAGCAGCTCTAGCGGGGGCACAGATACGCAGTATTTT
CDR3aa: CASSSSGGTDTQYF

j_gene: TRBJ1-3
d_gene: TRBD1
abundance: -
v_gene: TRBV15
CDR3nt: TGTGCCACCAGCAGACCAAACAGGGGCTCTGGAAACACCATATATTTT
CDR3aa: CATSRPNRGSGNTIYF

j_gene: TRBJ1-5
d_gene: -
abundance: -
v_gene: TRBV27
CDR3nt: TGTGCCAGCAGCATGACAGAGGCTAGACAGCCCCAGCATTTT
CDR3aa: CASSMTEARQPQHF

j_gene: TRBJ2-7
d_gene: -
abundance: -
v_gene: TRBV10-3
CDR3nt: TGTGCCATCAGTGAGTCTCGCGAGCAGTACTTC
CDR3aa: CAISESREQYF

j_gene: TRBJ2-1
d_gene: TRBD2
abundance: once
v_gene: TRBV9
CDR3nt: TGTGCCAGCAGCGTACTCCCGGGACTAGGGGACAATGAGCAGTTCTTC
CDR3aa: CASSVLPGLGDNEQFF

j_gene: TRBJ1-5
d_gene: -
abundance: -
v_gene: TRBV2
CDR3nt: TGTGCCAGCAGTCAAACCAGGGGACAGCCCCAGCATTTT
CDR3aa: CASSQTRGQPQHF

j_gene: TRBJ2-7
d_gene: TRBD1
abundance: once
v_gene: TRBV11-3
CDR3nt: TGTGCCAGCAGCTTAGATCTGCAGGGGGCTTCCTACGAGCAGTACTTC
CDR3aa: CASSLDLQGASYEQYF

j_gene: TRBJ2-7
d_gene: TRBD1
abundance: -
v_gene: TRBV19
CDR3nt: TGTGCCAGTAGTACATTCGACAGGGGCAACTACGAGCAGTACTTC
CDR3aa: CASSTFDRGNYEQYF

j_gene: TRBJ1-5
d_gene: -
abundance: once
v_gene: TRBV5-6
CDR3nt: TGTGCCAGCAGCTTGGGGGGAACAGGTAGCAATCAGCCCCAGCATTTT
CDR3aa: CASSLGGTGSNQPQHF

j_gene: TRBJ1-2
d_gene: -
abundance: -
v_gene: TRBV6-1
CDR3nt: TGTGCCAGCAGTGAAGCGCTGAGCAGGGTGTGGGGCTACACCTTC
CDR3aa: CASSEALSRVWGYTF

j_gene: TRBJ2-7
d_gene: TRBD2
abundance: -
v_gene: TRBV19
CDR3nt: TGTGCCAGTAGTATATCACCTAGCGGGGTTTCCTACGAGCAGTACTTC
CDR3aa: CASSISPSGVSYEQYF

j_gene: TRBJ1-2
d_gene: TRBD1
abundance: -
v_gene: TRBV19
CDR3nt: TGTGCCAGTAGTACCCGACAGGGGAAGAACTATGGCTACACCTTC
CDR3aa: CASSTRQGKNYGYTF

j_gene: TRBJ2-7
d_gene: TRBD1
abundance: -
v_gene: TRBV27
CDR3nt: TGTGCCAGCAGTTTCCTCGGGGGACAGGGGGAACACGAGCAGTACTTC
CDR3aa: CASSFLGGQGEHEQYF